Each of the 25 T cell receptor beta chains below was sequenced from the same sample in a study of blood T cells in healthy people across ages. Together with a sample-barcoded 5' primer, a J-beta primer mix was included in a second PCR lasting about 7 to 11 cycles. TCRdb reanalysed the 5' RACE reads using MiXCR and keeps one entry per CDR3 protein. The sample shows some 1.6 million distinct CDR3 sequences, roughly 30% of them seen only once. Input material: blood. The receptors here all came from a woman aged 25 to 39 in good health.

This clonotype came up a few times. V is TRBV20-1 and J is TRBJ2-1, with a possible D match to TRBD2 (6 bases). Germline lookup yields CDR1 DFQATT and CDR2 SNEGSKA (reference sequence). V lost 3 bases, J lost 2 bases, and 14 bases lay in between. The CDR3 has 15 residues. CDR3 protein: CSARDWAGTYNEQFF. The DNA for the CDR3 is TGCAGTGCTAGGGACTGGGCGGGGACCTACAATGAGCAGTTCTTC.

This clonotype was picked up many times. The J gene is TRBJ2-3, the V gene TRBV5-1; 7 bases line up with TRBD2. This CDR3 is 12 amino acids long. Germline loops: CDR1 SGHRS, CDR2 YFSETQ. J lost 9 bases, V lost 0 bases, and 1 base had no gene match. The CDR3 loop is CASSLDSGTQYF. In nucleotides, the CDR3 is TGCGCCAGCAGCTTGGATAGCGGGACGCAGTATTTT.

The rearrangement links TRBV7-9 to TRBJ2-1; a possible D gene is TRBD1 (6 bases). V was clipped by 2 bases and J by 2 bases, with 13 bases between them. The CDR3 sequence is 16 residues long. The germline V gene has CDR1 SEHNR and CDR2 FQNEAQ (reference sequence). CDR3 amino acids: CASSLPQGFAYNEQFF. The CDR3 DNA is TGTGCCAGCAGCTTACCACAGGGTTTCGCCTACAATGAGCAGTTCTTC.

This clonotype has only a few counts. This chain uses TRBV7-9 with TRBJ2-5; tentatively, D is TRBD2 (5 bases). The germline gives CDR1 SEHNR, CDR2 FQNEAQ (reference sequence). The CDR3 has 14 amino acids. Trimming stripped 3 bases from V and 1 base from J, with 9 bases between. The CDR3 nucleotides read TGTGCCAGCAGCTTTCACGGAGGCCAAGAGACCCAGTACTTC. Amino acids: CASSFHGGQETQYF.

This sequence joins TRBV20-1 and TRBJ2-5; a weak D match, TRBD1 (6 bases). Germline V gene data show CDR1 as DFQATT and CDR2 as SNEGSKA (reference sequence). The CDR3 is made up of 16 amino acids. V lost 5 bases to trimming and J lost 5 bases, with 24 bases between them. In nucleotides, the CDR3 is TGCAGTGCTCTCTATAGGGGGACGGAAGTTTGGGAGACCCAGTACTTC. This sequence encodes CSALYRGTEVWETQYF.

The chain uses TRBV4-1 and TRBJ2-7; 9 bases agree with TRBD2. The germline V gene has CDR1 MGHRA and CDR2 YSYEKL. Unmatched junction bases numbered 20, after V lost 1 base and J lost 10 bases. CDR3 size: 18 residues. The DNA for the CDR3 is TGCGCCAGCAGCCAAGGTCAGAAGCAAGCGGGGGGCGGAGAGATCCAGTACTTC. As protein: CASSQGQKQAGGGEIQYF.

The genes are TRBV27 and TRBJ2-2, with 12 bases that match TRBD2. V dropped 5 bases and J dropped 5; count of bases not matched to a gene: 12. The CDR3 covers 18 residues. Germline CDR1 and CDR2: MNHEY and SMNVEV (reference sequence). The CDR3 protein is CASSLLTSGSYFTGELFF. CDR3 nucleotide sequence: TGTGCCAGCAGTCTCCTGACTAGCGGGAGCTATTTTACCGGGGAGCTGTTTTTT.

This chain uses TRBV3-1 with TRBJ1-2; D remains unclear. CDR3 length equals 13 residues. The germline V gene encodes CDR1 LGHDT and CDR2 YNNKEL (reference sequence). V lost 6 bases and J lost 4, with 12 bases in between. The CDR3 coding sequence is TGTGCCAGCAGTCGTGAGAAGTTCTATGGCTACACCTTC. Translated, it gives CASSREKFYGYTF.

The sample holds one count of this clonotype. The chain uses TRBV20-1 and TRBJ2-7, with D perhaps matching TRBD2 (5 bases). Trimming cost V 6 bases and J 4 bases, with 10 bases left between them. Germline lookup yields CDR1 DFQATT and CDR2 SNEGSKA (reference sequence). The CDR3 is 11 residues long. This CDR3 is CSATTRYEQYF. CDR3 DNA sequence: TGCAGTGCCACCACTAGGTACGAGCAGTACTTC.

This clonotype was detected a few times. The rearrangement joins TRBV20-1 to TRBJ1-1; D is possibly TRBD1 (6 bases). The CDR3 covers 15 residues. Trimming removed 0 bases at V and 4 bases at J, with 15 bases between. Germline loops: CDR1 DFQATT, CDR2 SNEGSKA (reference sequence). CDR3 DNA sequence: TGCAGTGCTAGAGATCGCCGGGGGCGTTGCACTGAAGCTTTCTTT. It yields the protein CSARDRRGRCTEAFF.

This chain joins TRBV20-1 and TRBJ1-1; D gene unclear. Germline lookup yields CDR1 DFQATT and CDR2 SNEGSKA (reference sequence). The CDR3 loop spans 12 amino acids. Trimming shortened V by 7 bases and J by 0 bases, and 9 bases separated the two germline ends. The CDR3 DNA reads TGCAGTGTGATGTTCTTGAACACTGAAGCTTTCTTT. Protein: CSVMFLNTEAFF.

This clonotype was detected a few times. The chain has TRBV9 and TRBJ2-7; TRBD1 matches 7 bases. Germline trimming cut 2 bases from V and 2 bases from J; bases unmatched to any gene: 10. CDR3 length: 16 residues. Germline CDR1 SGDLS, CDR2 YYNGEE. The CDR3 DNA is TGTGCCAGCAGCGTTGGGATCGGGACAGCAGCCTACGAGCAGTACTTC. Translated, it gives CASSVGIGTAAYEQYF.

This clonotype appeared once. The germline gene is not matched at one end of the junction; a read error may be the cause. This sequence joins TRBV7-2 and TRBJ2-7; 9 nucleotides align to TRBD1. Per germline, CDR1 SGHTA and CDR2 FQGNSA. This CDR3 region has 14 residues. The CDR3 spells CAGSAGTGFYEQYF. The CDR3 DNA sequence: TGTGCCGGCAGCGCCGGGACAGGGTTCTACGAGCAGTACTTC.

This clonotype has a handful of counts. The chain carries TRBV2 and TRBJ2-3, with D possibly matching TRBD2 (6 bases). The CDR3 covers 14 residues. Trimming shortened V by 6 bases and J by 0 bases, and 10 bases separated the two germline ends. Germline CDR1 SNHLY, CDR2 FYNNEI. Here the CDR3 DNA reads TGTGCCAGCAGGGACGGGGGAAGCACAGATACGCAGTATTTT. Translating gives CASRDGGSTDTQYF.

This clonotype was detected only a few times. One end of the junction does not line up with germline, which may come from a read error. The chain joins TRBV20-1 to TRBJ1-5, with D perhaps TRBD1 (5 bases). Germline CDR1 and CDR2: DFQATT and SNEGSKA (reference sequence). The CDR3 consists of 13 residues. CDR3 amino acids: CSANRGGNQSQHF. CDR3 DNA: TGCAGTGCCAACCGGGGCGGCAATCAGTCCCAGCATTTT.

This clonotype was picked up many times. The chain uses TRBV5-1 and TRBJ2-7; D possibly corresponds to TRBD1 (5 bases). The CDR3 totals 13 residues. Deletions cut 0 bases from V and 3 bases from J, with 7 bases between. Germline assignment: CDR1 SGHRS and CDR2 YFSETQ. The CDR3 DNA follows: TGCGCCAGCAGCTTGGCGGACATCTACGAGCAGTACTTC. Translating gives CASSLADIYEQYF.

The chain couples TRBV9 to TRBJ1-2; the match to TRBD1 covers 12 bases. This CDR3 contains 15 residues. Germline values: CDR1 SGDLS, CDR2 YYNGEE. The junction had 5 bases not matched to a gene; V was cut back by 3 bases and J by 5 bases. The DNA for the CDR3 is TGTGCCAGCAGCGCGGGACAGGGGGCAGGGTATGGCTACACCTTC. It encodes CASSAGQGAGYGYTF.

The chain has TRBV20-1 and TRBJ2-5; TRBD2 agrees at 7 bases. After removal of 2 bases from V and 1 base from J, the junction contained 4 bases not matched to a gene. Germline V gene data show CDR1 as DFQATT and CDR2 as SNEGSKA (reference sequence). This CDR3 region has 14 residues. The DNA of the CDR3 is TGCAGTGCTAGACTAGCGGTATCCCAAGAGACCCAGTACTTC. Amino acids: CSARLAVSQETQYF.

CDR3 DNA: TGTGCCAGCAGTTGGTTACCGGGGGGACAGGGTACTGGGAACTATGGCTACACCTTC. It codes for CASSWLPGGQGTGNYGYTF. This chain connects TRBV5-6 to TRBJ1-2, with 9 bases that match TRBD1. This CDR3 has 19 residues. CDR1 and CDR2 (germline): SGHDT, YYEEEE. Trimming cost V 5 bases and J 2 bases; bases outside gene matches: 19.

This clonotype showed up many times. The V call is TRBV9, the J call TRBJ2-5; D might be TRBD1 (5 bases). Per germline, CDR1 SGDLS and CDR2 YYNGEE. Trimming shortened V by 0 bases and J by 5 bases, and 11 bases separated the two germline ends. There are 14 residues in the CDR3. The CDR3 DNA reads TGTGCCAGCAGCGTAGGGACACTGAGGGAGACCCAGTACTTC. Translated: CASSVGTLRETQYF.

V and J are TRBV9 and TRBJ1-2; D gene unclear. V lost 7 bases and J lost 8, with 21 bases in between. Germline CDR1 is SGDLS and CDR2 is YYNGEE. This CDR3 is built from 14 residues. Here the CDR3 reads CASGSISWKWGYTF. DNA of the CDR3: TGTGCCAGCGGAAGCATCTCATGGAAATGGGGCTACACCTTC. The variable domain in full, completed from reference TRBV9 and TRBJ1-2, reads DSGVTQTPKHLITATGQRVTLRCSPRSGDLSVYWYQQSLDQGLQFLIQYYNGEERAKGNILERFSAQQFPDLHSELNLSSLELGDSALYFCASGSISWKWGYTFGSGTRLTVV.

Of note for this clonotype: A junction boundary mismatches the germline segment, possibly from a read error. This chain connects TRBV20-1 to TRBJ2-5; D is uncertain. The CDR3 has 12 residues. CDR1 and CDR2 from the germline V gene are DFQATT and SNEGSKA (reference sequence). CDR3 in DNA: TGCAGTGCTAGAGATCGTAGTCCGCGCCACCACTTC. Its protein product is CSARDRSPRHHF.

The chain is built from TRBV7-2 and TRBJ1-2, with 7 bases that match TRBD1. This CDR3 has 14 residues. Germline V gives CDR1 SGHTA, CDR2 FQGNSA. V shed 5 bases and J 7 bases; nucleotides not matched to a gene: 10. The CDR3, as DNA: TGTGCCAGCAGCGTAGGGGGCGTAGGTTCTGGCTACACCTTC. This encodes CASSVGGVGSGYTF.

The chain links TRBV27 to TRBJ2-1; TRBD1 aligns across 11 bases. Germline V gene data show CDR1 as MNHEY and CDR2 as SMNVEV (reference sequence). The CDR3 spans 15 residues. With V trimmed by 2 bases and J by 9 bases, 6 bases remained unmatched. The CDR3 DNA sequence: TGTGCCAGCAGTTTAGGGACAGGGGGTGTCGGTGAGCAGTTCTTC. This codes for CASSLGTGGVGEQFF.

This clonotype has a handful of counts. The V call is TRBV7-9, the J call TRBJ2-3; D is undetermined. V lost 5 bases and J lost 7, with 16 bases in between. This CDR3 has 14 residues. Germline CDR1 and CDR2: SEHNR and FQNEAQ (reference sequence). DNA of the CDR3: TGTGCCAGCAGCGCGGATCCCGACCTCAATACGCAGTATTTT. Protein sequence: CASSADPDLNTQYF.